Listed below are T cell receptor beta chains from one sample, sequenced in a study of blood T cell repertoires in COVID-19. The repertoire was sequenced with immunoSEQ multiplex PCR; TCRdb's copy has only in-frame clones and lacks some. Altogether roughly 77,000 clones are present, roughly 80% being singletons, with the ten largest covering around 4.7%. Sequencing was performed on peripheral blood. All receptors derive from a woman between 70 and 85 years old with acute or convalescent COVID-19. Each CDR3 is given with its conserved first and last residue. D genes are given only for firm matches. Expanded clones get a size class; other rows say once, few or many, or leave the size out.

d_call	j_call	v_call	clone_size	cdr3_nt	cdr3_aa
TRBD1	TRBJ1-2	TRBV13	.	TGTGCCAGCAGCTCTGAGACAGGGCGGGTCGGGGGCTACACCTTC	CASSSETGRVGGYTF
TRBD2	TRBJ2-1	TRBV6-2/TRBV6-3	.	TGTGCCAGCAGTTACTCTCCAGCGGGGGGAGGAAATGAGCAGTTCTTC	CASSYSPAGGGNEQFF
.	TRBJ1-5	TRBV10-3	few	TGTGCCATCAGTGGTGCCCCGGGGGGTCAGCCCCAGCATTTT	CAISGAPGGQPQHF
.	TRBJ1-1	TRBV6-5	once	TGTGCCAGCAGTTACGTCGGCGGCATCGGGAACACTGAAGCTTTCTTT	CASSYVGGIGNTEAFF
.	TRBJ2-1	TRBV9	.	TGTGCCAGCGGAGGGGGGGTAGAGCAGTTCTTC	CASGGGVEQFF
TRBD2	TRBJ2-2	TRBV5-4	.	TGTGCCACCTCAAGCGGGGGGGCAAGATCTTTAAACACCGGGGAGCTGTTTTTT	CATSSGGARSLNTGELFF
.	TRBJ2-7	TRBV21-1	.	TGTGCCAGCAGCAAAACGCCCGGACAGGGGGCCTTCTACGAGCAGTACTTC	CASSKTPGQGAFYEQYF
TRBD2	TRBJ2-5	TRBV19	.	TGTGCCAGTAGTATTCTAGCGGGGGGGCGTGAGACCCAGTACTTC	CASSILAGGRETQYF
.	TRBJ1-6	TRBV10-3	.	TGTGCCATCAGTGACACAGAGAATTCACCCCTCCACTTT	CAISDTENSPLHF
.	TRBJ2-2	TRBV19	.	TGTGCCAGTAGTATATCTGCCGGGGAGCTGTTTTTT	CASSISAGELFF
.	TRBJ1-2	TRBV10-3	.	TGTGCCATCAGTGGGGGATATCCAGGGGGCTACACCTTC	CAISGGYPGGYTF
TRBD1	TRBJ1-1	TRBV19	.	TGTGCCAGTAGTATAGAGAGGGGGCCGGCATATGCTTTCTTT	CASSIERGPAYAFF
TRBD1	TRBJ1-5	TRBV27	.	TGTGCCAGCAGTGCGACAGGGGGCGAAGGGAGCAATCAGCCCCAGCATTTT	CASSATGGEGSNQPQHF
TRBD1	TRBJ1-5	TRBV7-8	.	TGTGCCAGCAGCTTAGGGGACAGGGGGCAACAGCCCCAGCATTTT	CASSLGDRGQQPQHF
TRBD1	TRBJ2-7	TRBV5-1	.	TGCGCGACCAGAAGGCAGGGGGAGATGGACTCCTACGAGCAGTACTTC	CATRRQGEMDSYEQYF
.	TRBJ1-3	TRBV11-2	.	TGTGCCAGCAGCCTATCCACCGGGGTTGGGGATTTT	CASSLSTGVGDF
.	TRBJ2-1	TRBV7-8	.	TGTGCCAGCAGCAGTGGCCCAGGCGATGAGCAGTTCTTC	CASSSGPGDEQFF
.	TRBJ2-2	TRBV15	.	TGTGCCACCAGCAGGGGCCAGAACAGGGCATTGACCGGGGAGCTGTTTTTT	CATSRGQNRALTGELFF
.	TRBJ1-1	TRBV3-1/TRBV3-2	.	TGTGCCAGCAGCCGGGCAGATGGGTTCACTGAAGCTTTCTTT	CASSRADGFTEAFF
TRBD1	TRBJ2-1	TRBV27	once	TGTGCCAGCAGCCCGGGACAGGGCGGCGATGAGCAGTTCTTC	CASSPGQGGDEQFF
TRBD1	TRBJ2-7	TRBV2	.	TGTGCCAGCCGGCCCGAGGACAGGGCTACCTCCTACGAGCAGTACTTC	CASRPEDRATSYEQYF